This TCR beta chain is drawn from a study of CD8 T cells in Susac syndrome. This CDR3 comprises 14 residues. Germline loops: CDR1 DFQATT, CDR2 SNEGSKA (reference sequence). With V trimmed by 3 bases and J by 3 bases, 7 bases remained unmatched. Reverse transcription of roughly 0.5 to 1 ug RNA was performed with random hexamers. TCRdb independently ran MiXCR on the immunoSEQ multiplex PCR reads; one entry per CDR3 protein. The sample gives a few hundred thousand distinct CDR3 sequences, 95% of which show up once; about 0.088% is in the top ten. The gene calls are TRBV20-1 and TRBJ2-7; 8 bases align to TRBD2. Material: CD4+ T cells from PBMCs. The sequence derives from a human donor with multiple sclerosis. CDR3 residues: CSARGLGRDYEQYF. CDR3 DNA: TGCAGTGCTAGGGGACTAGGGAGGGACTACGAGCAGTACTTC.